Listed below are T cell receptor beta chains from one sample, sequenced in a study of blood T cell repertoires in COVID-19. Measured with immunoSEQ multiplex PCR; TCRdb has only the in-frame clones, and not every one. The sample yields over 120,000 clones, 87% seen once. Sequenced: peripheral blood. These receptors were obtained from a woman aged 50 to 60 with acute or convalescent COVID-19. CDR3s include the opening cysteine and the closing phenylalanine or tryptophan. A D gene is named only where the DNA matches it firmly. The size of a clone is reported for some rows only, either as once, few or many, or as a class for expanded clones.

NA	NA	TRBV4-1	TRBJ1-1	CASSDKRDSFDPEAFF	TGCGCCAGCAGCGACAAGAGAGACAGCTTCGACCCTGAAGCTTTCTTT
TRBD1	once	TRBV5-1	TRBJ2-3	CASSQTGTGTGLYDTQYF	TGCGCCAGCAGCCAGACCGGGACAGGGACCGGATTATACGATACGCAGTATTTT
TRBD1	NA	TRBV2	TRBJ1-1	CASSGQDRVNTEAFF	TGTGCCAGCAGTGGGCAGGACAGGGTGAACACTGAAGCTTTCTTT
NA	few	TRBV6-5	TRBJ2-7	CASGSYEQYF	TGTGCCAGCGGGAGCTACGAGCAGTACTTC
NA	NA	TRBV6-6	TRBJ1-1	CASTENTEAFF	TGTGCCAGTACAGAGAACACTGAAGCTTTCTTT
NA	NA	TRBV7-3	TRBJ1-2	CASSLGRGYGYTF	TGTGCCAGCAGCTTAGGCAGGGGCTATGGCTACACCTTC
TRBD1	NA	TRBV12-5	TRBJ1-3	CASGYTGGARNTIYF	TGTGCTAGTGGCTACACAGGGGGCGCGAGAAACACCATATATTTT
TRBD1	NA	TRBV6-5	TRBJ2-1	CASTGTGAYNEQFF	TGTGCCAGCACCGGGACAGGGGCCTACAATGAGCAGTTCTTC
NA	NA	TRBV11-2	TRBJ2-7	CASSLDHPGQYF	TGTGCCAGCAGCTTAGATCACCCGGGGCAGTACTTC
TRBD1	NA	TRBV18	TRBJ2-7	CASSPRQGANEQYF	TGTGCCAGCTCACCACGCCAGGGGGCCAACGAGCAGTACTTC
NA	few	TRBV3-1/TRBV3-2	TRBJ1-1	CASSQGSYTEAFF	TGTGCCAGCAGCCAGGGGAGCTACACTGAAGCTTTCTTT
NA	NA	TRBV24-1	TRBJ1-2	CATSDYRQGYGYTF	TGTGCCACCAGTGATTATCGGCAGGGCTATGGCTACACCTTC
TRBD1	once	TRBV6-5	TRBJ2-3	CATKRDRGASDTQYF	TGTGCCACTAAAAGGGACAGGGGCGCATCAGATACGCAGTATTTT
NA	NA	TRBV3-1/TRBV3-2	TRBJ2-1	CASSLGPHNEQFF	TGTGCCAGCAGCCTGGGCCCACACAATGAGCAGTTCTTC
TRBD2	once	TRBV9	TRBJ2-1	CASSVGLAGRGDEQFF	TGTGCCAGCAGCGTGGGACTAGCGGGGAGGGGGGATGAGCAGTTCTTC
NA	NA	TRBV2	TRBJ2-2	CASSEIGGIFGELFF	TGTGCCAGCAGTGAGATAGGAGGGATATTCGGGGAGCTGTTTTTT
TRBD2	NA	TRBV7-2	TRBJ2-1	CASSRSGANYEQFF	TGTGCCAGCAGCCGCAGCGGGGCAAACTATGAGCAGTTCTTC
TRBD1	NA	TRBV6-5	TRBJ2-7	CASSYSRDRVHEQYF	TGTGCCAGCAGTTACTCGCGCGACAGGGTCCACGAGCAGTACTTC
NA	few	TRBV10-1	TRBJ1-2	CASSDSDTAVKGYTF	TGCGCCAGCAGTGATTCGGACACCGCGGTCAAGGGCTACACCTTC
NA	NA	TRBV3-1/TRBV3-2	TRBJ1-6	CASSPLAARNLHF	TGTGCCAGCAGCCCCCTAGCCGCCAGGAACCTCCACTTT
NA	NA	TRBV5-4	TRBJ2-2	CASSPGGNTGELFF	TGTGCCAGCAGCCCCGGAGGGAACACCGGGGAGCTGTTTTTT
TRBD1	NA	TRBV5-6	TRBJ2-7	CASSWGQGAYEQYF	TGTGCCAGCAGCTGGGGACAGGGAGCCTACGAGCAGTACTTC
NA	NA	TRBV7-3	TRBJ2-2	CASSSMGASTGELFF	TGTGCCAGCAGCTCCATGGGGGCTAGCACCGGGGAGCTGTTTTTT
NA	NA	TRBV10-1	TRBJ2-1	CASSDFRLVNNEQFF	TGCGCCAGCAGTGATTTTAGACTAGTGAACAATGAGCAGTTCTTC
NA	NA	TRBV5-1	TRBJ1-2	CASSLGSLGGSPYGYTF	TGCGCCAGCAGCTTGGGCTCTCTCGGTGGTAGCCCCTATGGCTACACCTTC
TRBD2	NA	TRBV27	TRBJ2-7	CASSLSLAGSHEQYF	TGTGCCAGCAGTTTATCACTAGCGGGAAGCCACGAGCAGTACTTC
NA	NA	TRBV27	TRBJ1-1	CASRSPGGGTEAFF	TGTGCCAGCAGATCCCCCGGTGGAGGGACTGAAGCTTTCTTT
NA	NA	TRBV13	TRBJ2-1	CASSLGSSSYNEQFF	TGTGCCAGCAGCTTAGGAAGTAGCTCCTACAATGAGCAGTTCTTC
NA	NA	TRBV20-1	TRBJ2-3	CSASLTGSTDTQYF	TGCAGTGCTAGTTTGACAGGAAGTACAGATACGCAGTATTTT
NA	NA	TRBV7-6	TRBJ2-4	CASSPEAQGDLISLAKNIQYF	TGTGCCAGCAGCCCCGAGGCACAGGGTGACCTAATTAGCCTAGCCAAAAACATTCAGTACTTC
TRBD1	NA	TRBV4-1	TRBJ1-2	CASRRTGARSGYTF	TGCGCCAGCAGACGTACAGGGGCGCGTAGTGGCTACACCTTC
NA	NA	TRBV9	TRBJ2-3	CASSETSPTDTQYF	TGTGCCAGCAGCGAGACTAGTCCCACAGATACGCAGTATTTT
TRBD2	NA	TRBV13	TRBJ2-1	CASSAASGSFNEQFF	TGTGCCAGCAGCGCGGCTAGCGGGAGTTTCAATGAGCAGTTCTTC
TRBD2	NA	TRBV10-1	TRBJ2-1	CASSDGRASGSLADLDEQFF	TGCGCCAGCAGTGATGGTAGGGCTAGCGGGAGCTTGGCCGATCTCGATGAGCAGTTCTTC
TRBD1	once	TRBV27	TRBJ2-5	CASYPRQGLGETQYF	TGTGCCAGCTATCCCCGACAGGGTTTGGGTGAGACCCAGTACTTC
NA	NA	TRBV2	TRBJ1-2	CASTGQGLLNYGYTF	TGTGCCAGCACTGGGCAGGGGCTCCTGAACTATGGCTACACCTTC
TRBD2	NA	TRBV27	TRBJ2-5	CASCSGRGGETQYF	TGTGCCAGCTGTAGCGGGAGAGGGGGAGAGACCCAGTACTTC
TRBD1	NA	TRBV5-1	TRBJ2-7	CASSLVGQGSYEQYF	TGCGCCAGCAGCTTGGTGGGACAGGGTAGCTACGAGCAGTACTTC
TRBD1	NA	TRBV5-1	TRBJ2-7	CASSYYTGTGDEQYF	TGCGCCAGCAGCTATTACACCGGGACAGGGGACGAGCAGTACTTC
TRBD1	NA	TRBV7-8	TRBJ1-1	CASSLAVRGHTEAFF	TGTGCCAGCAGCTTAGCGGTCAGGGGGCACACTGAAGCTTTCTTT
TRBD2	once	TRBV7-6	TRBJ2-1	CASSPGLAPSNEQFF	TGTGCCAGCAGCCCGGGACTAGCGCCTTCCAATGAGCAGTTCTTC
NA	NA	TRBV19	TRBJ2-6	CASSRVAGANVLTF	TGTGCCAGTAGCCGCGTGGCTGGGGCCAACGTCCTGACTTTC
TRBD1	NA	TRBV7-9	TRBJ2-2	CASRYGTGNTGELFF	TGTGCCAGCAGATACGGGACAGGGAACACCGGGGAGCTGTTTTTT
NA	NA	TRBV7-3	TRBJ1-1	CASSPGQLNTEAFF	TGTGCCAGCAGCCCGGGACAATTGAACACTGAAGCTTTCTTT
NA	NA	TRBV30	TRBJ1-2	CAWTRGGDGYTF	TGTGCCTGGACTAGGGGAGGGGATGGCTACACCTTC
NA	NA	TRBV5-1	TRBJ1-5	CASSLEGVQPQHF	TGCGCCAGCAGCTTGGAAGGGGTTCAGCCCCAGCATTTT
NA	NA	TRBV11-2	TRBJ2-2	CASSLERTTGELFF	TGTGCCAGCAGCTTAGAAAGGACTACCGGGGAGCTGTTTTTT
TRBD1	NA	TRBV19	TRBJ1-2	CASSRTQGTRNYGYTF	TGTGCCAGTAGCCGGACACAGGGGACACGAAACTATGGCTACACCTTC